A single sample gave rise to the 13 T cell receptor beta chains below, sequenced in a study of blood T cells in healthy people across ages. A second PCR, run for about 7 to 11 cycles, used a sample-barcoded 5' primer plus a J-beta primer mix. One entry per CDR3 protein results from TCRdb running MiXCR on the 5' RACE reads. Here the sample spans over 1,500,000 distinct CDR3 sequences, 40% to 55% being singletons. Sample: blood. The source is a woman between 40 and 55 years old in good health.

This chain connects TRBV11-2 to TRBJ2-1; D remains ambiguous. Deletions cut 0 bases from V and 5 bases from J, with 8 bases between. Per germline, CDR1 SGHAT and CDR2 FQNNGV. The CDR3 has 14 amino acids. The CDR3 DNA sequence: TGTGCCAGCAGCTTAGAGTTTCAGAACAATGAGCAGTTCTTC. Its translation is CASSLEFQNNEQFF.

This chain uses TRBV20-1 with TRBJ2-3, with no clear D. V gave up 3 bases and J gave up 1 base, with 8 bases separating them. The germline V gene has CDR1 DFQATT and CDR2 SNEGSKA (reference sequence). The CDR3 spans 13 residues. The CDR3 here is CSASGLGTDTQYF. The CDR3 DNA reads TGCAGTGCTAGTGGTCTCGGCACAGATACGCAGTATTTT.

The chain links TRBV5-1 to TRBJ1-6; no clear D gene. CDR1 and CDR2 from the germline V gene are SGHRS and YFSETQ. V was pared by 0 bases and J by 6 bases, with 10 bases between. The CDR3 covers 15 residues. Here the CDR3 DNA reads TGCGCCAGCAGCTTGGACGGATCCCCTAATTCACCCCTCCACTTT. This sequence encodes CASSLDGSPNSPLHF.

Only a few counts were recorded for this clonotype. The genes are TRBV10-3 and TRBJ2-4, with no clear D. Germline CDR1 reads ENHRY; CDR2 reads SYGVKD. V was cut by 0 bases and J by 2 bases, with 5 bases left in between. The CDR3 has 14 residues. The CDR3 region has the DNA TGTGCCATCAGTGAGTCCAGCTCCAAAAACATTCAGTACTTC. It codes for CAISESSSKNIQYF.

This clonotype showed up just once. The V call is TRBV27, the J call TRBJ1-2; TRBD1 is a possible D gene (6 bases). Trimming removed 5 bases at V and 5 bases at J, with 18 bases between. The CDR3 length is 15 residues. Looked up from germline, CDR1 is MNHEY and CDR2 is SMNVEV (reference sequence). The CDR3 DNA sequence: TGTGCCAGCAGTCCGGGGGCAGATATCGGATATGGCTACACCTTC. This encodes CASSPGADIGYGYTF.

This rearrangement joins TRBV6-2 or TRBV6-3 to TRBJ2-1, with 10 bases identical to TRBD2. The trim removed 6 bases at V and 10 bases at J, leaving 12 bases unmatched. This CDR3 spans 15 amino acids. Looked up from germline, CDR1 is MNHEY and CDR2 is SVGEGT. In DNA form, the CDR3 reads TGTGCCAGCAGGGTGTCTAGCGGGAGCCCGTCCGAGCAGTTCTTC. It codes for CASRVSSGSPSEQFF.

Regarding this clonotype: A far larger clone is one nucleotide away, so this likely arose from a read error. The chain joins TRBV12-3 or TRBV12-4 to TRBJ2-3; perhaps D is TRBD1 or TRBD2 (5 bases each). This CDR3 is 14 amino acids long. CDR3 in amino acids: CASSFGGSTDAQYF. CDR3 DNA sequence: TGTGCCAGCAGTTTTGGGGGTAGCACAGATGCGCAGTATTTT.

This clonotype was seen a few times. The rearrangement links TRBV20-1 to TRBJ2-7, with no clear D. V lost 6 bases and J lost 0, with 15 bases in between. CDR3 length equals 14 residues. The germline V gene encodes CDR1 DFQATT and CDR2 SNEGSKA (reference sequence). CDR3 region: CSALFAASSYEQYF. DNA for the CDR3: TGCAGTGCCCTATTCGCGGCCTCCTCCTACGAGCAGTACTTC.

The chain links TRBV5-1 to TRBJ2-7, with a possible D match to TRBD2 (7 bases). The germline gives CDR1 SGHRS, CDR2 YFSETQ. The CDR3 length is 16 residues. Trimming took off 0 bases at V and 3 bases at J, with 16 bases between the two ends. CDR3 protein: CASSLAGGLSFYEQYF. Written as DNA, the CDR3 is TGCGCCAGCAGCTTGGCCGGGGGGCTCTCCTTCTACGAGCAGTACTTC.

This clonotype showed up just a few times. V usage is TRBV5-1 and J usage is TRBJ2-1, with no clear D. The CDR3 is 14 residues long. V lost 7 bases to trimming and J lost 6 bases, with 17 bases between them. From germline, CDR1 is SGHRS and CDR2 YFSETQ. CDR3 in DNA: TGCGCCAGCGCTATAGATCCGAAGGGCAATGAGCAGTTCTTC. This translates into CASAIDPKGNEQFF.

This sequence joins TRBV18 and TRBJ2-3; 10 positions match TRBD2. This CDR3 is 16 amino acids long. With 3 bases clipped from V and 1 base from J, the junction kept 4 bases outside the gene matches. The germline gives CDR1 KGHSH, CDR2 LQKENI. CDR3 residues: CASSPAGTSGTDTQYF. Here the CDR3 DNA reads TGTGCCAGCTCACCGGCCGGGACTAGCGGCACAGATACGCAGTATTTT.

The chain employs TRBV5-1 and TRBJ1-2; 7 bases align to TRBD1. The CDR3 has 15 residues. Germline V gene sequence: CDR1 SGHRS, CDR2 YFSETQ. V trimming: 3 bases; J trimming: 7 bases; junction bases outside the gene matches: 12. The CDR3 loop is CASSSLPRTGAGYTF. The CDR3 coding sequence is TGCGCCAGCAGCTCCCTCCCCCGGACAGGTGCTGGCTACACCTTC.

This clonotype was detected once. The gene calls are TRBV6-5 and TRBJ2-5; D gene ambiguous. With the DNA end fitting TRBJ2-7 better, the J assignment may be wrong. The CDR3 consists of 13 residues. Germline CDR1 is MNHEY and CDR2 is SVGAGI. The CDR3 bases are TGTGCCAGCATTGACTCGAGCAGCTACGAGCAGTACTTC. As protein: CASIDSSSYEQYF.